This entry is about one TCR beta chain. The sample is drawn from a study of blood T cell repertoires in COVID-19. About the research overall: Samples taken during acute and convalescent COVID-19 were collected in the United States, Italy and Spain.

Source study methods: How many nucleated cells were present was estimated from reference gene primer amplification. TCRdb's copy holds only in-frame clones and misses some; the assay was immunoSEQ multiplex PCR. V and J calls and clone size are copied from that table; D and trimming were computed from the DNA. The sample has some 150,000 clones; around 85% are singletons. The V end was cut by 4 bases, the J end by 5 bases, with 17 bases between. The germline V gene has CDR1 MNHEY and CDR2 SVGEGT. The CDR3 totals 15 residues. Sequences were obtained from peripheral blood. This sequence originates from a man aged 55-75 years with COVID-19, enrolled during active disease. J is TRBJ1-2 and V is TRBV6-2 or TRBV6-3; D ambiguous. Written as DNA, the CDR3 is TGTGCCAGCAGTTCCCCCCTGGGCAGAGAGTATGGCTACACCTTC. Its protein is CASSSPLGREYGYTF.